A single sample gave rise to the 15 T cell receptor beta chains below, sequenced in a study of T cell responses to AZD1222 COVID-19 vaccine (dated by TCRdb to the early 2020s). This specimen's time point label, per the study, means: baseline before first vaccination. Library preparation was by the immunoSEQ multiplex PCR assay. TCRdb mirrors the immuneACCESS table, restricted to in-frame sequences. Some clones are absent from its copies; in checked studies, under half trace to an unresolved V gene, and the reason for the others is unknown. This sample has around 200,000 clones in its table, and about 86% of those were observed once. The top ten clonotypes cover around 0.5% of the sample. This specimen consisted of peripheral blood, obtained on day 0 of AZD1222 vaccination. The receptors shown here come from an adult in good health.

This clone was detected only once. CDR3 sequence reads: CASSQTDEKLFF. For the CDR3, the DNA is TGTGCCAGCAGCCAAACCGATGAAAAACTGTTTTTT. The J gene is TRBJ1-4, the V gene TRBV3-1 (or the pseudogene TRBV3-2); D not certain. Trimming stripped 2 bases from V and 6 bases from J, with 4 bases between. The germline CDR1 and CDR2 sequences are LGHDT and YNNKEL (reference sequence). The CDR3 is made up of 12 amino acids.

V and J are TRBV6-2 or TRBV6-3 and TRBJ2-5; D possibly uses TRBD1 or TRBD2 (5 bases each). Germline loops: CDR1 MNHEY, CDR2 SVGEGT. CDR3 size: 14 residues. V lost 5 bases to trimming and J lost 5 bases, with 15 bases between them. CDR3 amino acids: CASSPLQGGETQYF. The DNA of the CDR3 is TGTGCCAGCAGTCCCCTCCAGGGCGGGGAGACCCAGTACTTC.

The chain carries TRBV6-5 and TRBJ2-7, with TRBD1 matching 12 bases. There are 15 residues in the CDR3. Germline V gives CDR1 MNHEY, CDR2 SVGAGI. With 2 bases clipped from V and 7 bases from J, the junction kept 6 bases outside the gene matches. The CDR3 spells CASSYAGQGAREQYF. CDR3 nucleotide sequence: TGTGCCAGCAGTTACGCGGGACAGGGGGCGCGTGAGCAGTACTTC.

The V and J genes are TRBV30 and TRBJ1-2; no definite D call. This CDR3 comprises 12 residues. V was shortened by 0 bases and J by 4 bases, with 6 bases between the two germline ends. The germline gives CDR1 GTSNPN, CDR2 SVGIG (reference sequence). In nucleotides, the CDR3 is TGTGCCTGGAGTGTAGACTTCTATGGCTACACCTTC. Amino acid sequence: CAWSVDFYGYTF.

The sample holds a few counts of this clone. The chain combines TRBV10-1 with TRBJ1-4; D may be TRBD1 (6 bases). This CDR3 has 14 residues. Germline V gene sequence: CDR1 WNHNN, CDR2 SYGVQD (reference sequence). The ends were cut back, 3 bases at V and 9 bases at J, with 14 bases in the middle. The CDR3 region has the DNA TGCGCCAGCAGTGAATCCAGGGGACGGAAAAAACTGTTTTTT. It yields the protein CASSESRGRKKLFF.

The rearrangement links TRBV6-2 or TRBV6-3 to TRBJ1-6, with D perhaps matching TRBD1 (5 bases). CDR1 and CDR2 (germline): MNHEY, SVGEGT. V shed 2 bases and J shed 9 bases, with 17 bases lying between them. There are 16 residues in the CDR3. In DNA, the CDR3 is TGTGCCAGCAGTTACAGAACCGGGACTTTTGTTTCACCCCTCCACTTT. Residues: CASSYRTGTFVSPLHF.

Written as DNA, the CDR3 is TGTGCCTGGAGTGCGGGACATTCGGGGGAGACCCAGTACTTC. Translating gives CAWSAGHSGETQYF. V and J are TRBV30 and TRBJ2-5, with a possible D match to TRBD1 (6 bases). V lost 1 base and J lost 5, with 14 bases in between. This CDR3 is 14 amino acids long. Germline CDR1 GTSNPN, CDR2 SVGIG (reference sequence).

For the CDR3, the DNA is TGTGCCACCAGTGATCGGAGAGGGAATGTGGAGTACTTC. Its translation is CATSDRRGNVEYF. This sequence joins TRBV24-1 and TRBJ2-7, with D tentatively TRBD2 (5 bases). Germline V lookup: CDR1 KGHDR, CDR2 SFDVKD. The CDR3 contains 13 residues. Trimming removed 3 bases from V and 11 bases from J, with 16 bases in between.

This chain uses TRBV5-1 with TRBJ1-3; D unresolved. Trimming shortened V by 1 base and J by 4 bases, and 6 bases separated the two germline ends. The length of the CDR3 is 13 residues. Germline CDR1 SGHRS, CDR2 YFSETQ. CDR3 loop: CASSLHTGNTIYF. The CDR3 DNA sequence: TGCGCCAGCAGCTTGCACACAGGAAACACCATATATTTT.

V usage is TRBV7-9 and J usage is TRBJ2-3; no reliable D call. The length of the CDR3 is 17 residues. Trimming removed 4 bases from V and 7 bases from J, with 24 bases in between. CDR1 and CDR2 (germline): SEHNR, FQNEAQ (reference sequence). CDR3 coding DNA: TGTGCCAGCAGCTCCCGAGATAATAGCCGCGGTAGTTATACGCAGTATTTT. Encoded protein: CASSSRDNSRGSYTQYF.

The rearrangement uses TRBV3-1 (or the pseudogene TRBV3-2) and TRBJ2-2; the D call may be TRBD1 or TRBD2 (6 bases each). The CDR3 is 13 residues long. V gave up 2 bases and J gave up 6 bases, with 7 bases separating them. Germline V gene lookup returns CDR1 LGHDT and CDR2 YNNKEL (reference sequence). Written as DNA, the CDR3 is TGTGCCAGCAGCCAAAGGGGGGCCGGGGAGCTGTTTTTT. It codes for CASSQRGAGELFF.

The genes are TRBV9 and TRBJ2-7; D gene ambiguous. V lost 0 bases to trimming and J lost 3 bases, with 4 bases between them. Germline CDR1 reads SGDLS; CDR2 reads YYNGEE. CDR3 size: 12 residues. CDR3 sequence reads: CASSVGGYEQYF. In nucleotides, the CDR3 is TGTGCCAGCAGCGTAGGGGGCTACGAGCAGTACTTC.

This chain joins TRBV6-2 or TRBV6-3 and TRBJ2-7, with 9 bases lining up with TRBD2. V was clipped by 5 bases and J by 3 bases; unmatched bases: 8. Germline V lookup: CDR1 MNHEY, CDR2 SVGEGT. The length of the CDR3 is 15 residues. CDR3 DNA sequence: TGTGCCAGCAGTGCCACGACTAGCGGATTCTACGAGCAGTACTTC. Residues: CASSATTSGFYEQYF.

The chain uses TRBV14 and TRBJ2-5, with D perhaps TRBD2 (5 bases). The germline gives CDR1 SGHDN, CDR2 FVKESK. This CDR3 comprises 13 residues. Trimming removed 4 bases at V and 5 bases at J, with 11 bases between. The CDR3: CASSRGFRETQYF. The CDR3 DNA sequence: TGTGCCAGCAGCCGAGGGTTTCGGGAGACCCAGTACTTC.

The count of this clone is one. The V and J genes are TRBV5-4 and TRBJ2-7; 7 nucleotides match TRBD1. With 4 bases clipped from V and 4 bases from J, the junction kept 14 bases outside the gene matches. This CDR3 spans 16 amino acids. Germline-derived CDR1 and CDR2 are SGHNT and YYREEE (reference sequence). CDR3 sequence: CASSIVGGAPPYEQYF. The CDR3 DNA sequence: TGTGCCAGCAGCATTGTAGGGGGCGCCCCCCCTTACGAGCAGTACTTC.